The text below deals with one TCR beta chain. Its target is not known. The CDR3 length is 15 residues. V lost 5 bases and J lost 0, with 13 bases in between. Germline V gene lookup returns CDR1 MNHEY and CDR2 SMNVEV (reference sequence). This specimen belongs to a study of cytomegalovirus exposure and HLA in healthy donors. Healthy bone marrow donors made up the cohort. The PCR employed 60 Vbeta primers together with 13 Jbeta primers. The protocol was immunoSEQ multiplex PCR, while the TCRdb copy is restricted to in-frame clones and leaves out a portion. The sample has about 94,000 clones, approximately 72% seen once. Whole-study findings and limits: The study carried out a later analysis of TCR beta sequences. It associated around 17,000 of them with specific HLA alleles at a false discovery rate of 0.05. A later analysis, which compared TCR beta chains of equal frequency, found the HLA-associated ones more clonally expanded. The number of N-insertions in an Asian-associated ancestry cluster was reportedly below the roughly 700-donor mean in a later analysis.

Material for sequencing was PBMCs. This receptor was identified in a man in his forties in good health and CMV-seropositive. This chain connects TRBV27 to TRBJ1-1; no firm D call. CDR3 protein: CASSPILEMNTEAFF. The CDR3 DNA reads as TGTGCCAGCAGTCCCATATTGGAGATGAACACTGAAGCTTTCTTT.